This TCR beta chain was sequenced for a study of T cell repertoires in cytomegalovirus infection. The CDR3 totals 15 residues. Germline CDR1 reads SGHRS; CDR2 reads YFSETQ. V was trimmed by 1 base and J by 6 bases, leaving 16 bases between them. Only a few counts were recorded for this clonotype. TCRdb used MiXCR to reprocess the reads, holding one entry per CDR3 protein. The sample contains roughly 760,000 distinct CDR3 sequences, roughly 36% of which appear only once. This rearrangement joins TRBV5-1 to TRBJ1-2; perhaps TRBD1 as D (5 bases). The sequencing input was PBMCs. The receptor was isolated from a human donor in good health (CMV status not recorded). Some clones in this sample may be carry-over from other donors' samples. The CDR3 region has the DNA TGCGCCAGCAGCTTGACTGGACAAAGAGGGAATGGCTACACCTTC. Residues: CASSLTGQRGNGYTF.